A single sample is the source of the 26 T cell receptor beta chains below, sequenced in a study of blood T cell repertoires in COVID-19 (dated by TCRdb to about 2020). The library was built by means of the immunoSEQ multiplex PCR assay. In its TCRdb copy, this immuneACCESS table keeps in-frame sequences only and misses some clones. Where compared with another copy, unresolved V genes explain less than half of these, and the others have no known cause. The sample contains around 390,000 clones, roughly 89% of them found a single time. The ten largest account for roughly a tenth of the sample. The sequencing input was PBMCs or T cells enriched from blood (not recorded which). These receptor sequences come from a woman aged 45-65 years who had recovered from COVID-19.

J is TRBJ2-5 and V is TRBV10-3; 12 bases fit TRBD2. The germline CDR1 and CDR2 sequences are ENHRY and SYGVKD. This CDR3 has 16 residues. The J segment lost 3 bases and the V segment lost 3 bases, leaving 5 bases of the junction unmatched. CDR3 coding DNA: TGTGCCATCAGTGATAGGAGGACTAGCGGGGAAGAGACCCAGTACTTC. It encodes CAISDRRTSGEETQYF.

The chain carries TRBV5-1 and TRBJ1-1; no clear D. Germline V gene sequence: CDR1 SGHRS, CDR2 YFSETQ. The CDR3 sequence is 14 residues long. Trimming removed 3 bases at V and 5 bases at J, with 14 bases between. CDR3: CASSWTPGGTEAFF. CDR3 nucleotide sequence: TGCGCCAGCAGCTGGACCCCGGGCGGGACTGAAGCTTTCTTT.

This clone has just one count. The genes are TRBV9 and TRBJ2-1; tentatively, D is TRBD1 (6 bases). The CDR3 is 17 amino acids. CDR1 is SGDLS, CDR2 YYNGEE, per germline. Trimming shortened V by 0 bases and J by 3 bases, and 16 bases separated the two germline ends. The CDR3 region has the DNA TGTGCCAGCAGCGTAGAGGGGGTAAGCGGTTACTACAATGAGCAGTTCTTC. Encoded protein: CASSVEGVSGYYNEQFF.

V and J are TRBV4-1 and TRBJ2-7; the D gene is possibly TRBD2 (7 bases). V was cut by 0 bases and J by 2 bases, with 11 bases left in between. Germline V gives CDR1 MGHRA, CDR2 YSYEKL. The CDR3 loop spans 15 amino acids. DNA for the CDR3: TGCGCCAGCAGCCAAGATGGGGGGGGCCCCTACGAGCAGTACTTC. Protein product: CASSQDGGGPYEQYF.

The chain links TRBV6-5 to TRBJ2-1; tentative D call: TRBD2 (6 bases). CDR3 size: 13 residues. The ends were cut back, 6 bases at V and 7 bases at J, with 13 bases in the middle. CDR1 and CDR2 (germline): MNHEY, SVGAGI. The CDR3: CASSLGSGNEQFF. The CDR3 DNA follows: TGTGCCAGCAGCCTAGGCAGCGGGAATGAGCAGTTCTTC.

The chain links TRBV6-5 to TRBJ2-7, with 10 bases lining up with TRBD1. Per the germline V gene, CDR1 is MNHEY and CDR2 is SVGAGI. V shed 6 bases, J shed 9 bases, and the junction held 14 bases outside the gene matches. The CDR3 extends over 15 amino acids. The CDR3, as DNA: TGTGCCAGCAGCCCCGGGACAGGGGTCTCGGGGGGGCAGTACTTC. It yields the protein CASSPGTGVSGGQYF.

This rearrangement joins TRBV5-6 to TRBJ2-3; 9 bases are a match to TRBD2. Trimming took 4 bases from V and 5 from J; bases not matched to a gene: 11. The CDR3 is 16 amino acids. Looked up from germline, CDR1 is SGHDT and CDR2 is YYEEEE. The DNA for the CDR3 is TGTGCCAGCAGCCTTTTGGGCGGGGGGGCGAAAGATACGCAGTATTTT. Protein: CASSLLGGGAKDTQYF.

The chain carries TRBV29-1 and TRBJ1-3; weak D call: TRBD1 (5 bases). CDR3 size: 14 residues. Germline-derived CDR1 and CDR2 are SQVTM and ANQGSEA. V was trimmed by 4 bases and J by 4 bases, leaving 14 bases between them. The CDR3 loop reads CSVASGSSGNTIYF. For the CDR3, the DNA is TGCAGCGTTGCCTCAGGGTCTTCGGGAAACACCATATATTTT.

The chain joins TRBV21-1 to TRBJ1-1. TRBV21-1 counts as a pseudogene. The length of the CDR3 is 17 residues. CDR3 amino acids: CASIVGCARVYHTEAFF. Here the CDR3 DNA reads TGTGCCAGCATTGTAGGTTGTGCGAGGGTGTATCACACTGAAGCTTTCTTT.

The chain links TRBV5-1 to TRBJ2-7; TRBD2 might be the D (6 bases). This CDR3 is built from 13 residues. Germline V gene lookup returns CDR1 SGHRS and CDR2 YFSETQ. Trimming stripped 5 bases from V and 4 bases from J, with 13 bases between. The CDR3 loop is CASREGVGYEQYF. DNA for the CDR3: TGCGCCAGCAGGGAGGGAGTAGGATACGAGCAGTACTTC.

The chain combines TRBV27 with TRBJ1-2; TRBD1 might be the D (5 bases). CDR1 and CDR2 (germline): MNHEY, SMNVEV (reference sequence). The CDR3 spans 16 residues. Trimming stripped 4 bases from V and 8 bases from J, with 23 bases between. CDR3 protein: CASSSTPTPGPKGYTF. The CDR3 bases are TGTGCCAGCAGTTCAACCCCCACCCCAGGGCCTAAGGGCTACACCTTC.

In nucleotides, the CDR3 is TGTGCCAGCAGTCAAACAGGGAGCAATCAGCCCCAGCATTTT. As protein: CASSQTGSNQPQHF. The rearrangement links TRBV25-1 to TRBJ1-5; possible D gene TRBD1, 6 bases. The V end lost 5 bases, the J end lost 1 base, and 9 bases lay between the germline ends. Germline-derived CDR1 and CDR2 are MGHDK and SYGVNS. The CDR3 is 14 residues long.

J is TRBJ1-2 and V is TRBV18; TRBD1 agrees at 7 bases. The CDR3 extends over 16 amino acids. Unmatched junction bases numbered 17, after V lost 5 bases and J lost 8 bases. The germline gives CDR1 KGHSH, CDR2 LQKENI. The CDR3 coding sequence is TGTGCCAGCTCATCCAAAATCTCGACAGGGCTGTTCGGCTACACCTTC. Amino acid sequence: CASSSKISTGLFGYTF.

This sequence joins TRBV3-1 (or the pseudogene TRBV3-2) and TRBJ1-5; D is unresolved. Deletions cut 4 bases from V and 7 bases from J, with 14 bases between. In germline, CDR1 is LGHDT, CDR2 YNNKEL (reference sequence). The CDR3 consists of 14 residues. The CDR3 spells CASSPRRVEQPQHF. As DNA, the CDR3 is TGTGCCAGCAGCCCCCGCCGAGTGGAGCAGCCCCAGCATTTT.

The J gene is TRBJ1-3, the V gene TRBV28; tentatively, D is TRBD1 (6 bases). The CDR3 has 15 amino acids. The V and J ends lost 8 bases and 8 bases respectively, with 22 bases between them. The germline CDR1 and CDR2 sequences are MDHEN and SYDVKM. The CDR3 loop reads CASSDTGLNLDTIYF. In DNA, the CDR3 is TGTGCCAGCTCTGACACAGGGCTGAATTTGGACACCATATATTTT.

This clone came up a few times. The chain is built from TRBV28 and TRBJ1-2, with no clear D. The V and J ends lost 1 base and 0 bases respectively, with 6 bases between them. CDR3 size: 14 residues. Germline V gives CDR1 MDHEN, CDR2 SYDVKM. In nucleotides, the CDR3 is TGTGCCAGCAGTTTATATCGGTCTAACTATGGCTACACCTTC. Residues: CASSLYRSNYGYTF.

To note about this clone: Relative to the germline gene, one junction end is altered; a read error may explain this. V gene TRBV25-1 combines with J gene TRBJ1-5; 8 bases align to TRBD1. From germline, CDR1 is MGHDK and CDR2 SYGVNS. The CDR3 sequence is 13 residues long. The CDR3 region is CASTDRGNQPQHF. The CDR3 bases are TGTGCCAGCACCGACAGGGGCAACCAGCCCCAGCATTTT. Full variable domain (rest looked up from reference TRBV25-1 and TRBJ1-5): EADIYQTPRYLVIGTGKKITLECSQTMGHDKMYWYQQDPGMELHLIHYSYGVNSTEKGDLSSESTVSRIRTEHFPLTLESARPSHTSQYLCASTDRGNQPQHFGDGTRLSIL.

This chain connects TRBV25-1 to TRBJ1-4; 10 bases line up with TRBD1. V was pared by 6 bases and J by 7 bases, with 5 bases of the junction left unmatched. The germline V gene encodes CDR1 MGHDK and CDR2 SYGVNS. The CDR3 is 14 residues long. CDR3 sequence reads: CASRGTGVFEKLFF. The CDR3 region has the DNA TGTGCCAGCAGGGGGACAGGGGTTTTTGAAAAACTGTTTTTT. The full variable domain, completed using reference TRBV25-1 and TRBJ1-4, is EADIYQTPRYLVIGTGKKITLECSQTMGHDKMYWYQQDPGMELHLIHYSYGVNSTEKGDLSSESTVSRIRTEHFPLTLESARPSHTSQYLCASRGTGVFEKLFFGSGTQLSVL.

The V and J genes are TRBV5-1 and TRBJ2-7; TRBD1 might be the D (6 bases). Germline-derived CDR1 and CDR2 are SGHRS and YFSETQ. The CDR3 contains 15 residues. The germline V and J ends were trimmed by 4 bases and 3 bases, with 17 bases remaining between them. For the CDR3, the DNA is TGCGCCAGCAGCACAGGGACACGGACCCTCTACGAGCAGTACTTC. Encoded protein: CASSTGTRTLYEQYF.

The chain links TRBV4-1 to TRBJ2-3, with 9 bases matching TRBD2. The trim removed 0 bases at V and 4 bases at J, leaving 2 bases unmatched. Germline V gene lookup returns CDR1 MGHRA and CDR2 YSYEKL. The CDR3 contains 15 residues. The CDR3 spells CASSQDRLAADTQYF. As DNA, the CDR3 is TGCGCCAGCAGCCAAGATCGACTAGCGGCAGATACGCAGTATTTT.

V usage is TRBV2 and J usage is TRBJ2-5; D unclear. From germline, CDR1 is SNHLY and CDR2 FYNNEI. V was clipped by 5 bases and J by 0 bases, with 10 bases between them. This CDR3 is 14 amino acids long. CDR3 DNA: TGTGCCAGCAGTTACTTGCGGAACCAAGAGACCCAGTACTTC. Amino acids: CASSYLRNQETQYF.

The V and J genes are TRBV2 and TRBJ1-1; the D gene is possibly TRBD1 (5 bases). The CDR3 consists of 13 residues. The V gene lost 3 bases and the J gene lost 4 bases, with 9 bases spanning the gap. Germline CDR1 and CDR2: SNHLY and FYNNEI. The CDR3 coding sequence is TGTGCCAGCAGTGAGGGGCCGGGCACTGAAGCTTTCTTT. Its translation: CASSEGPGTEAFF.

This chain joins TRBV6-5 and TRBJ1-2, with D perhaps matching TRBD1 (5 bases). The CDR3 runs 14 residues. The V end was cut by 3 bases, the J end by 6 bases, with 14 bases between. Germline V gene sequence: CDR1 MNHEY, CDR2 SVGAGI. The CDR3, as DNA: TGTGCCAGCAGTTATTTGGGGCGGGAGAATGGCTACACCTTC. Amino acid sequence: CASSYLGRENGYTF.

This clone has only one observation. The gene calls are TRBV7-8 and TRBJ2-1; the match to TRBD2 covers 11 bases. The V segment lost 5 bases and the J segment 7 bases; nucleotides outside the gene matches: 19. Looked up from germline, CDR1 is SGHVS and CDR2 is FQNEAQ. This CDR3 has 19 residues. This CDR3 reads CASSPRPLTSGATRNEQFF. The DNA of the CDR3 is TGTGCCAGCAGCCCGCGTCCCCTGACTAGCGGGGCCACGAGGAATGAGCAGTTCTTC.

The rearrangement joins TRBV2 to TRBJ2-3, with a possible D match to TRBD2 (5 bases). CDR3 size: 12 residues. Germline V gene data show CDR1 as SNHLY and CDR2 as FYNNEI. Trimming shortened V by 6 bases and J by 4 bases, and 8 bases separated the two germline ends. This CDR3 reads CASSALADTQYF. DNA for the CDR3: TGTGCCAGCAGCGCACTAGCAGATACGCAGTATTTT.

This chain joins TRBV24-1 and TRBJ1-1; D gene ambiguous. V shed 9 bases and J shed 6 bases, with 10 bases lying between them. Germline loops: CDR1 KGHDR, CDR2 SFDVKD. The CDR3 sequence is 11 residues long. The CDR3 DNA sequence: TGTGCCACCCCCGAGGTCGCTGAAGCTTTCTTT. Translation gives CATPEVAEAFF.